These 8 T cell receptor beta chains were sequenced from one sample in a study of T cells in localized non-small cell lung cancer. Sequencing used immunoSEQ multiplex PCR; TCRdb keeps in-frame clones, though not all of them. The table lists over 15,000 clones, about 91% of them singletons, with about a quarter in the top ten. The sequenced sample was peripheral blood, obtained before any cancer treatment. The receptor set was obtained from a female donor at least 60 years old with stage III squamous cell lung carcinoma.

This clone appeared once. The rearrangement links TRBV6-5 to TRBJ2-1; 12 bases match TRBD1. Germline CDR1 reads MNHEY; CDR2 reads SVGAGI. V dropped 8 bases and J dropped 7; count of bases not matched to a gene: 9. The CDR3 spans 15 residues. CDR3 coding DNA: TGTGCCAGCCGATCCGGGACAGGGGGCGGTAATGAGCAGTTCTTC. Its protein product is CASRSGTGGGNEQFF.

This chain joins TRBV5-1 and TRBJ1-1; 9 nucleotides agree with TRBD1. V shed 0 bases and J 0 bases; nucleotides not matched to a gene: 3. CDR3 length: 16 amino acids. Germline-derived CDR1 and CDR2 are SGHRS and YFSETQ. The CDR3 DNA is TGCGCCAGCAGCTTGGGCAGGGACAGGGTGAACACTGAAGCTTTCTTT. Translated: CASSLGRDRVNTEAFF.

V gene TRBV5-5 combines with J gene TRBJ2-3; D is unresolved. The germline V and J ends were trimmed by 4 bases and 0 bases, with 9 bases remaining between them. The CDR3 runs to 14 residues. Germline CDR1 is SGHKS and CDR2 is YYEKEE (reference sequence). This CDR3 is CASSPPTSTDTQYF. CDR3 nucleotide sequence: TGTGCCAGCAGCCCCCCGACTAGCACAGATACGCAGTATTTT.

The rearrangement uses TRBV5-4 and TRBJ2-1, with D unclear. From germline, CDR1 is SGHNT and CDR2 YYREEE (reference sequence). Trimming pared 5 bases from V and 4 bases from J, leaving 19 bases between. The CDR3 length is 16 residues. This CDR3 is CASSTPHTNGYNEQFF. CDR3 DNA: TGTGCCAGCAGTACCCCCCACACAAACGGGTACAATGAGCAGTTCTTC. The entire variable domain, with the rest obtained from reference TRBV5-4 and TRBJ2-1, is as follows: ETGVTQSPTHLIKTRGQQVTLRCSSQSGHNTVSWYQQALGQGPQFIFQYYREEENGRGNFPPRFSGLQFPNYSSELNVNALELDDSALYLCASSTPHTNGYNEQFFGPGTRLTVL.

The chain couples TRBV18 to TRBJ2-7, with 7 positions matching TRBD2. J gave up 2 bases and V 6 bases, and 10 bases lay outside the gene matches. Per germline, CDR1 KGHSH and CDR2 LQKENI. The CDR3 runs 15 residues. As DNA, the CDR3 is TGTGCCAGCTCGCGAGAAGCGGGACCGACCTACGAGCAGTACTTC. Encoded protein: CASSREAGPTYEQYF. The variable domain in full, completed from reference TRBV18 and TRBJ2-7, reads NAGVMQNPRHLVRRRGQEARLRCSPMKGHSHVYWYRQLPEEGLKFMVYLQKENIIDESGMPKERFSAEFPKEGPSILRIQQVVRGDSAAYFCASSREAGPTYEQYFGPGTRLTVT.

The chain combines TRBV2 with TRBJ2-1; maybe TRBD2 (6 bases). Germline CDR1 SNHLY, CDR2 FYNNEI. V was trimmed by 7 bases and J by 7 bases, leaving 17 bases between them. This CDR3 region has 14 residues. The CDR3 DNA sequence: TGTGCCAGCATGGTGGGCGGGGCGGGGAATGAGCAGTTCTTC. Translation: CASMVGGAGNEQFF. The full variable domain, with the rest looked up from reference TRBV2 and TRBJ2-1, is EPEVTQTPSHQVTQMGQEVILRCVPISNHLYFYWYRQILGQKVEFLVSFYNNEISEKSEIFDDQFSVERPDGSNFTLKIRSTKLEDSAMYFCASMVGGAGNEQFFGPGTRLTVL.

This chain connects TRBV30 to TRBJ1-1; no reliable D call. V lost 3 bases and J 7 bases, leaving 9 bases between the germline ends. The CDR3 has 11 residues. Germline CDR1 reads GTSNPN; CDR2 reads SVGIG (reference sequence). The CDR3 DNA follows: TGTGCCTGGAGCTTGGGGAGTGAAGCTTTCTTT. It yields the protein CAWSLGSEAFF.

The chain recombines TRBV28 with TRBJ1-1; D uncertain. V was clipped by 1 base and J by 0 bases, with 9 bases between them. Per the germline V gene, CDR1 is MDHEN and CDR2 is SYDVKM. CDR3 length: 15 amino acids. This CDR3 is CASSLSNSLNTEAFF. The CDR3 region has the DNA TGTGCCAGCAGTTTATCGAACAGCTTGAACACTGAAGCTTTCTTT.